This paragraph covers one T cell receptor (beta chain) sequence. Which antigen it targets is not known. Base-call qualities are not available, and no considerably larger clone is one nucleotide away. The data were obtained in a study of blood T cell repertoires in COVID-19 (dated by TCRdb to about 2020). Study-level background: The collaborator samples originated in the United States, Italy and Spain and spanned the acute and convalescent phases of COVID-19. The material from the prospective study consisted of cDNA or gDNA derived from T cells, B-cell-depleted T cells, or PBMCs. Deeply sampled blood TCRbeta repertoires from subjects exposed to, actively infected with, or recovered from COVID-19 were included in the dataset. The repertoires were made available in a free public database intended to serve as a resource for research on the immune response to SARS-CoV-2. Samples were obtained from the ongoing ImmuneRACE study (first 160 participants) and from 1,000 to 1,500 subjects provided by 6 global collaborators. The sample metadata nearly always contained a de-identified subject ID, COVID-19 status, age in years and sex. Where available, HLA class I and class II types were taken from metadata supplied by the sample provider and were not determined by assay-based typing.

Study-level results and caveats: Clinical and demographic metadata were provided uncurated, with the amount varying by source and participant.

V and J are truncated by 1 base and 3 bases respectively, leaving an intervening sequence of 9 bases. There are 14 amino acids in the CDR3, from cysteine to phenylalanine inclusive. Just CDR3 DNA is preserved here, 42 bases in frame from base 1. The germline V gene (reference sequence) yields LGHDT for CDR1 and YNNKEL for CDR2. Each collaborating institution followed its own protocols to collect whole blood in K2EDTA tubes. For TCRbeta analysis, collaborators shipped samples in one of three forms: frozen whole blood, isolated PBMCs, or DNA extracted from either of those sample types. TCRbeta CDR3 regions were amplified from genomic DNA by means of the immunoSEQ Assay, a bias-controlled multiplex PCR. Concerning the study's data processing: Within the assay, amplification of reference gene primers was used to estimate how many nucleated cells each sample contained. To quantify the absolute abundance of each unique TCRbeta CDR3 rearrangement, sequence reads were collapsed and filtered. Productive Simpson clonality was computed per sample as the square root of Simpson's diversity index over productive rearrangements. The source is immuneACCESS, and TCRdb retained only in-frame sequences with V and J called. Part of the clones is not carried over; for the studies checked, unresolved V genes explain less than half of this, and the remainder is unexplained. V, J and clone size are taken as reported in that table, and D and trimming were inferred from the DNA itself. Here the sample has 150,000 or so clones; 78% occur a single time. The ten biggest clones cover roughly 1.5% of the sample.

The sequenced material came from peripheral blood. This sequence was found in an elderly man with acute or convalescent COVID-19. The chain was built from TRBV3-1 (or the pseudogene TRBV3-2) and TRBJ1-2, and possibly TRBD1, on 5 matching bases. The base sequence is TGTGCCAGCAGCCAAGTGGGGGGAGACTATGGCTACACCTTC. Its translation reads: CASSQVGGDYGYTF.